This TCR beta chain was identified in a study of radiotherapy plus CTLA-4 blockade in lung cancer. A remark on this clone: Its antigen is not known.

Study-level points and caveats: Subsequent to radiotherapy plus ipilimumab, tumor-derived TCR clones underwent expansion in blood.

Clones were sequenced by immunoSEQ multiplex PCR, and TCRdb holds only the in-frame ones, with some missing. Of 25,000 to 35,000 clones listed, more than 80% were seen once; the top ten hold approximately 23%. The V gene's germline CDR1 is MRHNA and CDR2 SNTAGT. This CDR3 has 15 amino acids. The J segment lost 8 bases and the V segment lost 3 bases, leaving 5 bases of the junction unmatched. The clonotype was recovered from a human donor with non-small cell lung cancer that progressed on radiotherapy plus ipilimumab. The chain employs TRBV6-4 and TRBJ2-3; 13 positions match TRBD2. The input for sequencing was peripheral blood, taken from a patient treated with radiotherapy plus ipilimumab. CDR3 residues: CASSELAGGLSTQYF. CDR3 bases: TGTGCCAGCAGTGAACTAGCGGGGGGGCTTAGTACGCAGTATTTT.